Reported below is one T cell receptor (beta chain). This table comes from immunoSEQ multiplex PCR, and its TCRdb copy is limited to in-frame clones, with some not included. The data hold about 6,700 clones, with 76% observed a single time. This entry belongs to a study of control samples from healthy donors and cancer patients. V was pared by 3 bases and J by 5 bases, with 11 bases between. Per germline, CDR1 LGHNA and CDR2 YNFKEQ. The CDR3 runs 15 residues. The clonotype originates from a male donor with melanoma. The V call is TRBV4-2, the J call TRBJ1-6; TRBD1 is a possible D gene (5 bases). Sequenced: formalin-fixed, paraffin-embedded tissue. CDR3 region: CASSQQGGDNSPLHF. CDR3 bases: TGTGCCAGCAGCCAGCAGGGTGGGGATAATTCACCCCTCCACTTT.